This paragraph reports one T cell receptor beta chain. The antigen remains undetermined. Sequenced by immunoSEQ multiplex PCR; TCRdb stores in-frame clones only, minus some. This table holds tens of thousands of clones, around 90% found once. The data stem from a study of T cells in localized non-small cell lung cancer. Broader study findings: Adjacent uninvolved lung tissue had the highest T cell clonality, exceeding tumor. Heterogeneity is still possible, as just one tumor region was sequenced. Among the top 100 tumor clones, a median about 57 appeared in adjacent lung.

The germline CDR1 and CDR2 sequences are SGHVS and FQNEAQ. V dropped 1 base and J dropped 2 bases, with 8 bases sitting between them. The CDR3 consists of 14 residues. The sequencing here drew on peripheral blood, taken before any cancer treatment. The V and J genes are TRBV7-8 and TRBJ1-2; no clear D. The receptor was isolated from a woman between 35 and 75 years old with stage I squamous cell lung carcinoma. Here the CDR3 reads CASSLEGRNYGYTF. CDR3 sequence (DNA): TGTGCCAGCAGCTTAGAGGGCAGAAACTATGGCTACACCTTC.